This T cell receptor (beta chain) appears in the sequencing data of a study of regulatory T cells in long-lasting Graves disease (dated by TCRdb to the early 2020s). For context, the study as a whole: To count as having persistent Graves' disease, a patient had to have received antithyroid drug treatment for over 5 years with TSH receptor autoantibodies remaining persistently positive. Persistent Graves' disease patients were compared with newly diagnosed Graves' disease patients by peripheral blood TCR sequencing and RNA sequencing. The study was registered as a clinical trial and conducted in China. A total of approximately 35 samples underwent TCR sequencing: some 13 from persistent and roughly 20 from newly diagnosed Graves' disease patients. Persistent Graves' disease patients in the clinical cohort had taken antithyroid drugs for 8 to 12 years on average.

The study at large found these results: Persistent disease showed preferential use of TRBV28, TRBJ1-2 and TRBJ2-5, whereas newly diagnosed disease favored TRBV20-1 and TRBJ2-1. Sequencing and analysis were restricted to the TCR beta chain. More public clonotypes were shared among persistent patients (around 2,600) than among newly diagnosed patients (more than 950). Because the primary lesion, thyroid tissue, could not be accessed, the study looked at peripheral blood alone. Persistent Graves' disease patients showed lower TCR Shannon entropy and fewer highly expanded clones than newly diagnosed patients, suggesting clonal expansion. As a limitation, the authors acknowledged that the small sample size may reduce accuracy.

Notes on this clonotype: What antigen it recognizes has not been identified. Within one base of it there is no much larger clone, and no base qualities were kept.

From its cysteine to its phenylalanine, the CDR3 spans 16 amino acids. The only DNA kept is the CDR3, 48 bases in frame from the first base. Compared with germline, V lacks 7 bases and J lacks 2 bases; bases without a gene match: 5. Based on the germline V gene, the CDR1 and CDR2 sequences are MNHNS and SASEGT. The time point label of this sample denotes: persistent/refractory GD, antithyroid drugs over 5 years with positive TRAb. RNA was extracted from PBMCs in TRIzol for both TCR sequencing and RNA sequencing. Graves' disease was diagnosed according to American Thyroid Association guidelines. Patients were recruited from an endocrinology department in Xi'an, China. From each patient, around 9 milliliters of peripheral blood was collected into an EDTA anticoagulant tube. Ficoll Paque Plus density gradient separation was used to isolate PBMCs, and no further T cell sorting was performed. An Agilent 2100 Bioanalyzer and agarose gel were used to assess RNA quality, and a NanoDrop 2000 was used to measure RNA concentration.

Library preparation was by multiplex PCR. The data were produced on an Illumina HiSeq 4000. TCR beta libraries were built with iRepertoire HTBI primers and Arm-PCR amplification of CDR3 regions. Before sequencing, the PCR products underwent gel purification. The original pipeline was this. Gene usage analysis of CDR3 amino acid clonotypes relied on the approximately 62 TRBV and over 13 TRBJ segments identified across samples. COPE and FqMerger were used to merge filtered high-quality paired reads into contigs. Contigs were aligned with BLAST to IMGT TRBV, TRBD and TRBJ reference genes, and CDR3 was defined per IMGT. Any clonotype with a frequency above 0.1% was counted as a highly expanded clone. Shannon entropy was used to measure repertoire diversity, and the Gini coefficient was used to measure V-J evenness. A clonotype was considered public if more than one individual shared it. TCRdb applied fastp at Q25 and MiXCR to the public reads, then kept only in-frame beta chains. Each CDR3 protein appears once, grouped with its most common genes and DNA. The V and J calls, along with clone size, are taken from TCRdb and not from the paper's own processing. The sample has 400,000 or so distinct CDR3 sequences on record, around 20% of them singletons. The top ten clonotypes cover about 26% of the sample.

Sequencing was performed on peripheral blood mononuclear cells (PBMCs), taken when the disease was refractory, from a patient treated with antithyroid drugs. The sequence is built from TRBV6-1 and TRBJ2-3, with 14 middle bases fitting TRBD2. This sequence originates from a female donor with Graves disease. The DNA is TGTGCCAGCATTGGGACTAGCGGGAGAACCACAGATACGCAGTATTTT. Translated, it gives CASIGTSGRTTDTQYF.